Shown below are 27 T cell receptor beta chains from a single sample sequenced in a study of blood T cell repertoires in COVID-19. Some clones are missing from TCRdb's copy, which holds only in-frame ones; the method was immunoSEQ multiplex PCR. Of roughly 46,000 clones listed, 84% are singletons. The sample was peripheral blood. These receptors all stem from a man between 60 and 75 years old with acute or convalescent COVID-19.

The rearrangement uses TRBV5-6 and TRBJ1-1; D remains ambiguous. The CDR3 runs to 13 residues. Per germline, CDR1 SGHDT and CDR2 YYEEEE. V was pared by 0 bases and J by 6 bases, with 9 bases between. The CDR3 sequence: CASSLGVSAEAFF. In DNA, the CDR3 is TGTGCCAGCAGCTTGGGGGTTAGCGCTGAAGCTTTCTTT.

This chain connects TRBV5-1 to TRBJ1-1, with D possibly matching TRBD1 (5 bases). The CDR3 has 15 residues. Between the trimmed V and J ends, which lost 0 bases and 4 bases, there was a span of 13 bases. Germline V CDR1 and CDR2: SGHRS, YFSETQ. The CDR3 nucleotides are TGCGCCAGCAGCTTGGAAGGGGCTAAGGGCACTGAAGCTTTCTTT. As protein: CASSLEGAKGTEAFF.

The chain is built from TRBV12-5 and TRBJ2-2; D possibly corresponds to TRBD1 (6 bases). Germline V gene sequence: CDR1 LGHNT, CDR2 FRNRAP. The CDR3 runs 15 residues. The V end lost 5 bases, the J end lost 1 base, and 11 bases lay between the germline ends. In DNA form, the CDR3 reads TGTGCTAGTGGTGTCGGACAGCAGAACACCGGGGAGCTGTTTTTT. Its protein is CASGVGQQNTGELFF. Drawing the rest from reference TRBV12-5 and TRBJ2-2, the complete variable domain is DARVTQTPRHKVTEMGQEVTMRCQPILGHNTVFWYRQTMMQGLELLAYFRNRAPLDDSGMPKDRFSAEMPDATLATLKIQPSEPRDSAVYFCASGVGQQNTGELFFGEGSRLTVL.

The chain carries TRBV7-2 and TRBJ1-2, with 7 bases matching TRBD1. The CDR3 extends over 15 amino acids. V dropped 0 bases and J dropped 4; count of bases not matched to a gene: 5. CDR1 and CDR2 (germline): SGHTA, FQGNSA. The CDR3 DNA sequence: TGTGCCAGCAGCTTAGCTGAGGGGGCTGGCTATGGCTACACCTTC. Its protein product is CASSLAEGAGYGYTF.

The chain employs TRBV9 and TRBJ2-7; D may be TRBD1 (6 bases). Germline V lookup: CDR1 SGDLS, CDR2 YYNGEE. V was clipped by 2 bases and J by 1 base, with 10 bases between them. The CDR3 is 14 residues long. The CDR3, as DNA: TGTGCCAGCAGCGTGGCGACAGGTTCCTACGAGCAGTACTTC. It translates to CASSVATGSYEQYF.

The V call is TRBV5-1, the J call TRBJ1-3; no clear D gene. V lost 0 bases to trimming and J lost 0 bases, with 4 bases between them. The CDR3 spans 14 residues. CDR1 is SGHRS, CDR2 YFSETQ, per germline. The CDR3 nucleotides read TGCGCCAGCAGCTTGGACAACTCTGGAAACACCATATATTTT. Protein sequence: CASSLDNSGNTIYF.

The chain links TRBV10-3 to TRBJ1-1, with a tentative D call TRBD1 (5 bases). The CDR3 runs 14 residues. From germline, CDR1 is ENHRY and CDR2 SYGVKD. The V end was cut by 8 bases, the J end by 4 bases, with 17 bases between. The CDR3 DNA is TGTGCCATCTACGGCGGGGGGAAGGGCACTGAAGCTTTCTTT. It yields the protein CAIYGGGKGTEAFF.

The sample holds a few counts of this clone. The J gene is TRBJ2-2, the V gene TRBV7-2; 9 nucleotides agree with TRBD1. CDR1 SGHTA and CDR2 FQGNSA come from the germline V gene. The CDR3 spans 15 residues. V lost 1 base to trimming and J lost 4 bases; unmatched junction nucleotides: 1. CDR3 region: CASSLVTGGTGELFF. CDR3 DNA: TGTGCCAGCAGCTTAGTGACAGGGGGCACCGGGGAGCTGTTTTTT.

V is TRBV24-1 and J is TRBJ1-5, with D tentatively TRBD1 (6 bases). The CDR3 is 13 residues long. V lost 8 bases and J lost 2, with 9 bases in between. The germline V gene encodes CDR1 KGHDR and CDR2 SFDVKD. CDR3 bases: TGTGCCACCAAGGCAGGGGGCAATCAGCCCCAGCATTTT. Translated: CATKAGGNQPQHF.

This chain joins TRBV10-2 and TRBJ1-2; D is possibly TRBD1 (5 bases). V gave up 7 bases and J gave up 0 bases, with 12 bases separating them. The CDR3 covers 14 residues. In germline, CDR1 is WSHSY, CDR2 SAAADI. Here the CDR3 reads CASIDSPTNYGYTF. CDR3 nucleotides: TGCGCCAGCATCGACAGCCCTACTAACTATGGCTACACCTTC.

J is TRBJ2-5 and V is TRBV3-1 (or the pseudogene TRBV3-2); 11 nucleotides agree with TRBD2. Germline V CDR1 and CDR2: LGHDT, YNNKEL (reference sequence). Trimming at V came to 0 bases and at J to 4 bases, leaving 4 bases not matched to a gene. The CDR3 contains 16 residues. CDR3 in amino acids: CASSQDAGLAGETQYF. Here the CDR3 DNA reads TGTGCCAGCAGCCAAGATGCCGGACTAGCGGGAGAGACCCAGTACTTC.

This chain links TRBV24-1 with TRBJ1-1; D gene unclear. Trimming cost V 2 bases and J 4 bases, with 7 bases left between them. Germline V gives CDR1 KGHDR, CDR2 SFDVKD. The CDR3 totals 13 residues. The CDR3 DNA sequence: TGTGCCACCAGTGATTCTAGGAGCACTGAAGCTTTCTTT. Translation gives CATSDSRSTEAFF.

This clone was seen only once. The V and J genes are TRBV23-1 and TRBJ1-5; TRBD1 aligns across 12 bases. TRBV23-1 is reported as an ORF; its role is uncertain. The CDR3 runs 18 residues. V lost 8 bases, J lost 1 base, and 12 bases stayed unmatched. The CDR3: CASLSGTGGCKSNQPQHF. CDR3 sequence (DNA): TGCGCCAGCCTTTCAGGGACAGGGGGCTGTAAAAGCAATCAGCCCCAGCATTTT.

The chain is built from TRBV7-2 and TRBJ2-7, with a tentative D call TRBD2 (5 bases). The CDR3 consists of 15 residues. V lost 0 bases, J lost 0 bases, and 9 bases lay in between. Germline values: CDR1 SGHTA, CDR2 FQGNSA. The CDR3 region has the DNA TGTGCCAGCAGCTTAGCAGGAGCGGACTCCTACGAGCAGTACTTC. This encodes CASSLAGADSYEQYF.

The chain employs TRBV11-2 and TRBJ2-2; 9 nucleotides match TRBD2. The CDR3 runs 16 residues. V shed 5 bases, J shed 6 bases, and the junction held 10 bases outside the gene matches. Germline CDR1 reads SGHAT; CDR2 reads FQNNGV. CDR3 nucleotide sequence: TGTGCCAGCAGCAGAACCGGGACTAGCTCAGCCGGGGAGCTGTTTTTT. Its translation: CASSRTGTSSAGELFF. Full variable domain (outside the CDR3, taken from reference TRBV11-2 and TRBJ2-2): EAGVAQSPRYKIIEKRQSVAFWCNPISGHATLYWYQQILGQGPKLLIQFQNNGVVDDSQLPKDRFSAERLKGVDSTLKIQPAKLEDSAVYLCASSRTGTSSAGELFFGEGSRLTVL.

The J gene is TRBJ1-1, the V gene TRBV12-3 or TRBV12-4, with a tentative D call TRBD1 (6 bases). The CDR3 extends over 13 amino acids. V gave up 7 bases and J gave up 7 bases, with 16 bases separating them. The CDR3 sequence is CASTLGGGREAFF. DNA of the CDR3: TGTGCCAGCACCCTGGGAGGGGGGCGTGAAGCTTTCTTT.

The V gene is TRBV5-5, the J gene TRBJ2-7, with D uncertain. Trimming took off 0 bases at V and 0 bases at J, with 10 bases between the two ends. Looked up from germline, CDR1 is SGHKS and CDR2 is YYEKEE (reference sequence). This CDR3 comprises 15 residues. CDR3 residues: CASSLESLSSYEQYF. The CDR3 nucleotides read TGTGCCAGCAGCTTGGAGAGCTTATCCTCCTACGAGCAGTACTTC.

This chain connects TRBV30 to TRBJ1-2, with 9 bases identical to TRBD1. The ends lost 1 base at V and 5 bases at J; junction bases unmatched: 5. Germline values: CDR1 GTSNPN, CDR2 SVGIG (reference sequence). The CDR3 is made up of 14 amino acids. The CDR3 bases are TGTGCCTGGAGTGGGGGGACAGGGTGGTATGGCTACACCTTC. Translating it yields CAWSGGTGWYGYTF.

The chain links TRBV19 to TRBJ1-1; D might be TRBD1 (6 bases). The V end was cut by 6 bases, the J end by 0 bases, with 14 bases between. Per germline, CDR1 LNHDA and CDR2 SQIVND (reference sequence). The CDR3 spans 15 residues. The DNA of the CDR3 is TGTGCCAGTAGACTCGGGGGGCGGTTGAACACTGAAGCTTTCTTT. Translating it yields CASRLGGRLNTEAFF.

This clone was found once. The chain joins TRBV18 to TRBJ1-1, with 7 bases that match TRBD1. Germline-derived CDR1 and CDR2 are KGHSH and LQKENI. CDR3 length: 15 amino acids. With V trimmed by 4 bases and J by 4 bases, 9 bases remained unmatched. The CDR3 bases are TGTGCCAGCTCACAGACCCGGGACAGTGGCACTGAAGCTTTCTTT. Protein product: CASSQTRDSGTEAFF.

This clone was detected once. The rearrangement uses TRBV9 and TRBJ1-4, with 8 bases lining up with TRBD1. The CDR3 extends over 16 amino acids. The V gene end was trimmed by 4 bases and the J gene end by 6 bases; junction bases not matched to a gene: 11. The germline gives CDR1 SGDLS, CDR2 YYNGEE. In nucleotides, the CDR3 is TGTGCCAGCAGCTCCCTAACCGGGACAGGATATGAAAAACTGTTTTTT. It translates to CASSSLTGTGYEKLFF.

CDR3 sequence reads: CASSTGTGANEQFF. In DNA form, the CDR3 reads TGCGCCAGCAGCACCGGGACAGGGGCGAATGAGCAGTTCTTC. The V and J genes are TRBV5-1 and TRBJ2-1; 10 bases line up with TRBD1. The CDR3 loop spans 14 amino acids. Germline V gene lookup returns CDR1 SGHRS and CDR2 YFSETQ. The J segment lost 7 bases and the V segment lost 4 bases, leaving 5 bases of the junction unmatched.

V and J are TRBV7-2 and TRBJ1-1; 8 bases align to TRBD1. Losses at the gene ends were 5 bases for V and 4 bases for J; bases not matched to a gene: 9. Per germline, CDR1 SGHTA and CDR2 FQGNSA. The CDR3 has 15 residues. CDR3 sequence reads: CASSPQGAFSTEAFF. DNA of the CDR3: TGTGCCAGCAGCCCGCAGGGGGCATTTAGCACTGAAGCTTTCTTT.

The chain combines TRBV25-1 with TRBJ1-5; the D gene is possibly TRBD1 (5 bases). The CDR3 runs 17 residues. CDR1 and CDR2 from the germline V gene are MGHDK and SYGVNS. V gave up 3 bases and J gave up 0 bases, with 15 bases separating them. For the CDR3, the DNA is TGTGCCAGCAGTGATTCTGAAGGACACTATAGCAATCAGCCCCAGCATTTT. It yields the protein CASSDSEGHYSNQPQHF.

This clone was picked up a small number of times. The chain employs TRBV24-1 and TRBJ2-6, with TRBD1 matching 8 bases. The CDR3 consists of 18 residues. The germline V gene encodes CDR1 KGHDR and CDR2 SFDVKD. With V trimmed by 5 bases and J by 1 base, 9 bases remained unmatched. CDR3 sequence reads: CATSARTGKVSGANVLTF. The CDR3 nucleotides read TGTGCCACCAGTGCAAGGACAGGGAAAGTGTCTGGGGCCAACGTCCTGACTTTC.

The gene calls are TRBV2 and TRBJ1-1; 7 bases map to TRBD1. Germline V gene data show CDR1 as SNHLY and CDR2 as FYNNEI. The J segment lost 5 bases and the V segment lost 3 bases, leaving 6 bases of the junction unmatched. The CDR3 extends over 14 amino acids. CDR3 sequence reads: CASSEQGGGTEAFF. In DNA form, the CDR3 reads TGTGCCAGCAGTGAGCAGGGGGGCGGAACTGAAGCTTTCTTT. The full variable domain, rest sourced from reference TRBV2 and TRBJ1-1, is EPEVTQTPSHQVTQMGQEVILRCVPISNHLYFYWYRQILGQKVEFLVSFYNNEISEKSEIFDDQFSVERPDGSNFTLKIRSTKLEDSAMYFCASSEQGGGTEAFFGQGTRLTVV.

This sequence joins TRBV9 and TRBJ2-1; the match to TRBD1 covers 9 bases. Germline loops: CDR1 SGDLS, CDR2 YYNGEE. After removal of 4 bases from V and 4 bases from J, the junction contained 9 bases not matched to a gene. CDR3 length equals 16 residues. CDR3 nucleotides: TGTGCCAGCAGCTCGCCCCAACAGGGGGCGTACAATGAGCAGTTCTTC. This sequence encodes CASSSPQQGAYNEQFF.